These 28 T cell receptor beta chains came from one sample sequenced in a study of T cell responses to AZD1222 COVID-19 vaccine. Generated by immunoSEQ multiplex PCR, the TCRdb table keeps only in-frame clones and is missing some. This sample has over 150,000 clones, with around nine tenths found just once. The input for sequencing was peripheral blood, taken 28 days after the second AZD1222 dose. These receptors were obtained from an adult who received the AZD1222 COVID-19 vaccine.

The rearrangement links TRBV11-2 to TRBJ2-7; TRBD1 aligns across 7 bases. The CDR3 consists of 16 residues. Germline V lookup: CDR1 SGHAT, CDR2 FQNNGV. J lost 3 bases, V lost 5 bases, and 13 bases had no gene match. CDR3 nucleotides: TGTGCCAGCAGCCGATCGGCGGCAGGGGGTTTCTACGAGCAGTACTTC. It yields the protein CASSRSAAGGFYEQYF. Using reference TRBV11-2 and TRBJ2-7 for the parts outside the CDR3, the full variable domain is EAGVAQSPRYKIIEKRQSVAFWCNPISGHATLYWYQQILGQGPKLLIQFQNNGVVDDSQLPKDRFSAERLKGVDSTLKIQPAKLEDSAVYLCASSRSAAGGFYEQYFGPGTRLTVT.

The J gene is TRBJ1-1, the V gene TRBV7-2; no reliable D call. CDR3 size: 13 residues. Trimming left V 0 bases short and J 7 bases short, with 9 bases between. CDR1 and CDR2 (germline): SGHTA, FQGNSA. DNA of the CDR3: TGTGCCAGCAGCTTAGCGGTCACAGTTGAAGCTTTCTTT. Translating it yields CASSLAVTVEAFF.

The rearrangement links TRBV6-5 to TRBJ1-2; 8 bases are a match to TRBD1. The germline gives CDR1 MNHEY, CDR2 SVGAGI. After removal of 8 bases from V and 4 bases from J, the junction contained 3 bases not matched to a gene. The CDR3 has 12 amino acids. Here the CDR3 DNA reads TGTGCCAGCCGACAGGGGAGCTATGGCTACACCTTC. Translating gives CASRQGSYGYTF.

The chain combines TRBV7-3 with TRBJ1-1; D perhaps matches TRBD1 (5 bases). V was trimmed by 5 bases and J by 5 bases, leaving 15 bases between them. The CDR3 covers 14 residues. The germline CDR1 and CDR2 sequences are SGHTA and FQGTGA. Written as DNA, the CDR3 is TGTGCCAGCAGCCGTGGAGGGACGGGGACTGAAGCTTTCTTT. Protein product: CASSRGGTGTEAFF.

The chain has TRBV9 and TRBJ2-7, with 7 bases lining up with TRBD1. The CDR3 covers 14 residues. Trimming took 2 bases from V and 3 from J; bases not matched to a gene: 5. Germline values: CDR1 SGDLS, CDR2 YYNGEE. In nucleotides, the CDR3 is TGTGCCAGCAGCGTCGAGGGGGCGAGCTACGAGCAGTACTTC. Translated: CASSVEGASYEQYF.

This chain uses TRBV30 with TRBJ2-2, with no clear D. The CDR3 is made up of 15 amino acids. CDR1 is GTSNPN, CDR2 SVGIG, per germline (reference sequence). Trimming took 2 bases from V and 6 from J, leaving 16 bases between them. This chain's CDR3 is CAWSSPSSHAGELFF. The CDR3 DNA reads as TGTGCCTGGAGTTCTCCCAGCAGCCACGCCGGGGAGCTGTTTTTT.

The J gene is TRBJ2-1, the V gene TRBV30; 10 bases fit TRBD1. CDR1 and CDR2 (germline): GTSNPN, SVGIG (reference sequence). The junction had 12 bases not matched to a gene; V was cut back by 1 base and J by 6 bases. CDR3 size: 17 residues. The CDR3 spells CAWSGGTGEVLGNEQFF. The DNA for the CDR3 is TGTGCCTGGAGTGGAGGGACAGGGGAGGTTCTGGGCAATGAGCAGTTCTTC.

This chain joins TRBV5-8 and TRBJ1-5; 10 bases match TRBD1. Germline assignment: CDR1 SGHTS and CDR2 YDEGEE. This CDR3 comprises 18 residues. J gave up 1 base and V 4 bases, and 11 bases lay outside the gene matches. Here the CDR3 DNA reads TGTGCCAGCAGCGTCCCCCAGGGACAGGGGTTGAGCAATCAGCCCCAGCATTTT. This sequence encodes CASSVPQGQGLSNQPQHF.

The CDR3: CASSAHLNSPLHF. The CDR3, as DNA: TGTGCCAGCAGCGCCCACCTTAATTCACCCCTCCACTTT. The J gene is TRBJ1-6, the V gene TRBV9; no reliable D call. CDR1 and CDR2 (germline): SGDLS, YYNGEE. V gave up 3 bases and J gave up 6 bases, with 7 bases separating them. This CDR3 is 13 amino acids long.

The gene calls are TRBV4-2 and TRBJ2-3, with TRBD1 matching 7 bases. V lost 0 bases, J lost 4 bases, and 13 bases stayed unmatched. The CDR3 extends over 18 amino acids. The germline CDR1 and CDR2 sequences are LGHNA and YNFKEQ. In nucleotides, the CDR3 is TGTGCCAGCAGCCAAGATGAGGGCAGGGGGATTGGAGCAGATACGCAGTATTTT. Its translation: CASSQDEGRGIGADTQYF.

V usage is TRBV21-1 and J usage is TRBJ2-7; TRBD1, as called in the table, went unchecked against the DNA. TRBV21-1 is tagged as a pseudogene. The CDR3 is 14 residues long. DNA of the CDR3: TGTGCCAGCAGCATCGGGACAGGCCTCTACGAGCAGTACTTC. Its translation is CASSIGTGLYEQYF.

The gene calls are TRBV3-1 (or the pseudogene TRBV3-2) and TRBJ1-6; D gene ambiguous. Per the germline V gene, CDR1 is LGHDT and CDR2 is YNNKEL (reference sequence). V lost 2 bases and J lost 0, with 5 bases in between. CDR3 length: 15 residues. In DNA form, the CDR3 reads TGTGCCAGCAGCCAAACAGTCTCCTATAATTCACCCCTCCACTTT. It specifies CASSQTVSYNSPLHF.

The rearrangement links TRBV7-6 to TRBJ1-1; no clear D. Per the germline V gene, CDR1 is SGHVS and CDR2 is FNYEAQ. V was shortened by 0 bases and J by 1 base, with 12 bases between the two germline ends. This CDR3 has 16 amino acids. The CDR3 sequence is CASSLARSQPNTEAFF. The CDR3 DNA sequence: TGTGCCAGCAGCTTAGCGCGGTCCCAGCCGAACACTGAAGCTTTCTTT.

In this sample, this clone turned up a few times. The genes are TRBV27 and TRBJ1-3; 7 bases map to TRBD1. V was pared by 0 bases and J by 0 bases, with 5 bases of the junction left unmatched. Germline CDR1 is MNHEY and CDR2 is SMNVEV (reference sequence). The CDR3 totals 17 residues. The CDR3 sequence is CASSLSEGTASGNTIYF. Here the CDR3 DNA reads TGTGCCAGCAGTTTATCAGAGGGGACAGCCTCTGGAAACACCATATATTTT.

This CDR3 reads CASSLDLARQNTEAFF. The CDR3, as DNA: TGCGCCAGCAGCTTGGACCTAGCGAGGCAGAACACTGAAGCTTTCTTT. The rearrangement joins TRBV5-1 to TRBJ1-1; no clear D. This CDR3 region has 16 residues. Germline loops: CDR1 SGHRS, CDR2 YFSETQ. V was cut by 0 bases and J by 1 base, with 13 bases left in between. Based on the CDR3 plus reference TRBV5-1 and TRBJ1-1, the full variable domain is KAGVTQTPRYLIKTRGQQVTLSCSPISGHRSVSWYQQTPGQGLQFLFEYFSETQRNKGNFPGRFSGRQFSNSRSEMNVSTLELGDSALYLCASSLDLARQNTEAFFGQGTRLTVV.

The genes are TRBV5-1 and TRBJ2-3; D ambiguous. The CDR3 covers 11 residues. The V and J ends lost 0 bases and 5 bases respectively, with 1 base between them. In germline, CDR1 is SGHRS, CDR2 YFSETQ. CDR3 amino acids: CASSLEDTQYF. The DNA of the CDR3 is TGCGCCAGCAGCTTGGAAGATACGCAGTATTTT.

This clone appeared once. The rearrangement joins TRBV13 to TRBJ2-7; 8 nucleotides agree with TRBD2. The CDR3 loop spans 12 amino acids. Germline CDR1 and CDR2: PRHDT and FYEKMQ (reference sequence). V lost 5 bases and J lost 6; bases outside the gene matches: 3. As DNA, the CDR3 is TGTGCCAGCAGCCACACTAGCGGCGAGCAGTACTTC. It codes for CASSHTSGEQYF.

V is TRBV5-1 and J is TRBJ1-1; TRBD1 aligns across 7 bases. The trim removed 3 bases at V and 4 bases at J, leaving 6 bases unmatched. CDR3 length: 14 amino acids. Germline loops: CDR1 SGHRS, CDR2 YFSETQ. CDR3: CASSYTGAPTEAFF. The CDR3 nucleotides are TGCGCCAGCAGCTACACAGGGGCCCCCACTGAAGCTTTCTTT.

This clone was counted a few times. The V and J genes are TRBV7-6 and TRBJ2-2; D unclear. Deletions cut 5 bases from V and 0 bases from J, with 13 bases between. Germline values: CDR1 SGHVS, CDR2 FNYEAQ. This CDR3 contains 16 residues. The CDR3 nucleotides are TGTGCCAGCAGCCTTCTTCGACCGACGAACACCGGGGAGCTGTTTTTT. This gives the protein CASSLLRPTNTGELFF.

This clone has a handful of counts. The gene calls are TRBV7-2 and TRBJ1-1; a possible D gene is TRBD1 (5 bases). The CDR3 is 14 amino acids. CDR1 is SGHTA and CDR2 is FQGNSA in the germline V gene. The germline V and J ends were trimmed by 5 bases and 2 bases, with 12 bases remaining between them. The CDR3 reads CASSVGRVNTEAFF. DNA for the CDR3: TGTGCCAGCAGCGTGGGACGGGTAAACACTGAAGCTTTCTTT. Complete variable domain (other parts from reference TRBV7-2 and TRBJ1-1): GAGVSQSPSNKVTEKGKDVELRCDPISGHTALYWYRQSLGQGLEFLIYFQGNSAPDKSGLPSDRFSAERTGGSVSTLTIQRTQQEDSAVYLCASSVGRVNTEAFFGQGTRLTVV.

This chain joins TRBV7-3 and TRBJ2-2; possibly TRBD1 for D (6 bases). The germline gives CDR1 SGHTA, CDR2 FQGTGA. Trimming took off 6 bases at V and 6 bases at J, with 17 bases between the two ends. CDR3 length equals 15 residues. The CDR3: CASSRSGRGAGELFF. CDR3 coding DNA: TGTGCCAGCAGTAGATCAGGCAGGGGAGCCGGGGAGCTGTTTTTT.

The chain couples TRBV19 to TRBJ2-2; no clear D. Germline CDR1 and CDR2: LNHDA and SQIVND (reference sequence). The CDR3 loop spans 14 amino acids. Trimming shortened V by 3 bases and J by 6 bases, and 11 bases separated the two germline ends. CDR3 sequence: CASSMNERPGELFF. CDR3 nucleotides: TGTGCCAGTAGTATGAACGAACGCCCCGGGGAGCTGTTTTTT.

This chain connects TRBV5-4 to TRBJ1-1, with 7 bases lining up with TRBD1. Trimming took 1 base from V and 3 from J; bases not matched to a gene: 6. This CDR3 is built from 15 residues. Germline values: CDR1 SGHNT, CDR2 YYREEE (reference sequence). CDR3 coding DNA: TGTGCCAGCAGCTTGCCCGCGGGACAGTACACTGAAGCTTTCTTT. This gives the protein CASSLPAGQYTEAFF. The full variable domain, completed using reference TRBV5-4 and TRBJ1-1, is ETGVTQSPTHLIKTRGQQVTLRCSSQSGHNTVSWYQQALGQGPQFIFQYYREEENGRGNFPPRFSGLQFPNYSSELNVNALELDDSALYLCASSLPAGQYTEAFFGQGTRLTVV.

The genes are TRBV27 and TRBJ1-6; TRBD1 matches 7 bases. The germline CDR1 and CDR2 sequences are MNHEY and SMNVEV (reference sequence). V shed 6 bases and J 6 bases; nucleotides not matched to a gene: 8. The CDR3 length is 15 residues. CDR3 DNA: TGTGCCAGCAGGAGACCGGGACAGATTAATTCACCCCTCCACTTT. Protein: CASRRPGQINSPLHF.

The chain recombines TRBV5-4 with TRBJ1-2; no clear D gene. This CDR3 comprises 14 residues. Trimming stripped 2 bases from V and 8 bases from J, with 16 bases between. CDR1 is SGHNT and CDR2 is YYREEE in the germline V gene (reference sequence). The CDR3 reads CASSFGPLMGGYTF. The CDR3 nucleotides read TGTGCCAGCAGCTTCGGACCCTTGATGGGCGGCTACACCTTC.

This rearrangement joins TRBV7-8 to TRBJ1-1; D is uncertain. CDR1 and CDR2 (germline): SGHVS, FQNEAQ. This CDR3 comprises 12 residues. The V end lost 2 bases, the J end lost 1 base, and 2 bases lay between the germline ends. The CDR3 DNA sequence: TGTGCCAGCAGCTTACAGAACACTGAAGCTTTCTTT. Amino acids: CASSLQNTEAFF.

The rearrangement joins TRBV5-1 to TRBJ1-6, with a possible D match to TRBD1 (5 bases). CDR1 and CDR2 from the germline V gene are SGHRS and YFSETQ. The V end lost 4 bases, the J end lost 7 bases, and 12 bases lay between the germline ends. This CDR3 contains 14 residues. The CDR3 here is CASSPGQVNSPLHF. The DNA for the CDR3 is TGCGCCAGCAGCCCCGGACAAGTCAATTCACCCCTCCACTTT.

The chain links TRBV18 to TRBJ1-1; TRBD1 matches 8 bases. The germline gives CDR1 KGHSH, CDR2 LQKENI. The length of the CDR3 is 17 residues. The ends lost 2 bases at V and 1 base at J; junction bases unmatched: 9. The CDR3 is CASSPRPGQATNTEAFF. In nucleotides, the CDR3 is TGTGCCAGCTCACCAAGACCGGGACAGGCGACGAACACTGAAGCTTTCTTT.